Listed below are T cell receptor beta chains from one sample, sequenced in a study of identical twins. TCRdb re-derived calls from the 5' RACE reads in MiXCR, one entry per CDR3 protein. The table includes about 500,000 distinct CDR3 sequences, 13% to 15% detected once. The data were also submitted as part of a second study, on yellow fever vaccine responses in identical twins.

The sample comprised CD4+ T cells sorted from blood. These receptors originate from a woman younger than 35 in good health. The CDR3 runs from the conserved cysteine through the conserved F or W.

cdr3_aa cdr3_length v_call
CSGSNTDTQYF 11 TRBV29-1
CSVPTAEPYNEQFF 14 TRBV29-1
CASSSYSLSTEAFF 14 TRBV5-6
CASSPTGFSYEQYF 14 TRBV6-1
CASSRLVGGRETQYF 15 TRBV12-3/TRBV12-4
CASSLGGIYNEQFF 14 TRBV5-1
CSARGTGERIGTNEKLFF 18 TRBV20-1
CASNPRRDSYEQYF 14 TRBV6-2/TRBV6-3
CASSGREAHNSPLHF 15 TRBV5-1
CASKLTGQNEKLFF 14 TRBV2
CASSFSGGGQSPLHF 15 TRBV27
CTISLAVSGVTSTDTQYF 18 TRBV12-3/TRBV12-4
CASSFDGNTEAFF 13 TRBV28
CASSLAAEAVF 11 TRBV7-2
CASSYPTSGAQSYEQYF 17 TRBV6-5
CASSFDNEQFF 11 TRBV5-1
CASSGSGQLQETQYF 15 TRBV5-1
CSVRTGTDTQYF 12 TRBV29-1
CASSLHSGTGVNNQPQHF 18 TRBV11-1
CASSQTGLPYEQYF 14 TRBV4-3
CASSPWDRVAYGYTF 15 TRBV7-9
CASSPALAGGPDEQFF 16 TRBV12-3/TRBV12-4
CASSYSHPGSGNTIYF 16 TRBV6-5
CATSDYGPMGTGELFF 16 TRBV24-1
CASSFPEGRLNYEQYF 16 TRBV7-9
CASSVVPGGNTDTQYF 16 TRBV9
CSVRGGTGGTYEQYF 15 TRBV29-1
CSATSGGGNTDTQYF 15 TRBV20-1
CASSEPRIGGSDEQFF 16 TRBV10-1
CAISDQRGNTGELFF 15 TRBV10-3
CASNVWNTGELFF 13 TRBV2
CASSHGQGATNEKLFF 16 TRBV7-2
CASRETGITEAFF 13 TRBV12-3/TRBV12-4
CAISPGQAVSGELFF 15 TRBV10-3
CASNPGQGMYEQYF 14 TRBV2
CASSQDIGYEQYF 13 TRBV4-3
CATCRDVSEKLFF 13 TRBV2